This T cell receptor beta chain was sequenced during a study of shared clonotypes between healthy human individuals. V was clipped by 4 bases and J by 8 bases, with 14 bases between them. Germline lookup yields CDR1 GTSNPN and CDR2 SVGIG (reference sequence). This CDR3 comprises 12 residues. The authors loaded around 190 ng DNA, around 32,000 T cell genomes, into sorted-subset replicate PCRs. Sequenced by immunoSEQ multiplex PCR; TCRdb stores in-frame clones only, minus some. The repertoire consists of roughly 2 million clones, with about 95% occurring once and the leading ten covering about 0.13%. The source of this sequence is a man aged 18 to 35 in good health. This chain joins TRBV30 and TRBJ1-2, with D possibly being TRBD1 (5 bases). The sample was naive CD4+ T cells sorted from blood. As to subset: CD45RA+ positively selected. CDR3 in amino acids: CAWNGWGKGYTF. The CDR3 DNA sequence: TGTGCCTGGAATGGGTGGGGGAAAGGCTACACCTTC.